This paragraph reports one T cell receptor beta chain. This record belongs to a study of blood T cell repertoires in COVID-19. Across the study: Researchers got acute and convalescent COVID-19 samples from the United States, Italy and Spain. Sample material is recorded as cDNA or gDNA derived from T cells, B-cell-depleted T cells, or PBMCs.

In the authors' methods: Counts of nucleated cells, estimated from reference gene primer amplification, were obtained. Here immunoSEQ multiplex PCR was the method, and the copy in TCRdb shows in-frame clones only, minus some. Clone size and the V and J calls come from that table; the DNA yielded D and trimming. Among a few hundred thousand clones listed, roughly 90% were seen once. The CDR3 totals 13 residues. The V end lost 4 bases, the J end lost 3 bases, and 12 bases lay between the germline ends. Germline V gives CDR1 SQVTM, CDR2 ANQGSEA. This TCR was sampled from a woman between 50 and 59 years old who had recovered from COVID-19. Sequencing was carried out using peripheral blood. The chain is built from TRBV29-1 and TRBJ1-1, with a tentative D call TRBD1 (6 bases). CDR3 sequence reads: CSVARQADTEAFF. CDR3 nucleotides: TGCAGCGTTGCCAGACAGGCGGACACTGAAGCTTTCTTT.